Listed below are T cell receptor beta chains from one sample, sequenced in a study of blood T cell repertoires in COVID-19. Assay: immunoSEQ multiplex PCR; the TCRdb copy retains only in-frame clones and omits some. The sample consists of approximately 54,000 clones, roughly 76% of them appearing once. Sequencing was done on a sample of peripheral blood. Every receptor here comes from a woman aged 55-69 years with acute or convalescent COVID-19. Both conserved end residues are part of each CDR3. A D gene is named only where the DNA matches it firmly. For some rows the clone size is stated as once, few or many, or as a class when expanded; others skip it.

>.|TRBV19|TRBJ2-2|.
CASSTPPPGQRNTGELFF
TGTGCCAGTAGTACCCCCCCACCAGGACAGAGGAACACCGGGGAGCTGTTTTTT
>.|TRBV4-1|TRBJ1-6|.
CASSRQGSLGRNSPLHF
TGCGCCAGCAGCCGCCAGGGGAGTCTAGGTCGTAATTCACCCCTCCACTTT
>.|TRBV3-1/TRBV3-2|TRBJ2-7|TRBD1
CASSRDRVAYEQYF
TGTGCCAGCAGCCGCGACAGGGTAGCCTACGAGCAGTACTTC
>.|TRBV5-4|TRBJ1-6|.
CASSLAMRGAGDSPLHF
TGTGCCAGCAGCTTGGCTATGCGGGGGGCTGGGGATTCACCCCTCCACTTT
>few|TRBV6-4|TRBJ2-2|.
CASSPRGDTGELFF
TGTGCCAGCAGTCCCCGGGGAGACACCGGGGAGCTGTTTTTT
>once|TRBV24-1|TRBJ2-7|.
CATSDGSYEQYF
TGTGCCACCAGTGACGGTTCCTACGAGCAGTACTTC
>few|TRBV6-5|TRBJ1-5|TRBD1
CASRDDRARNQPQHF
TGTGCCAGCAGGGATGACAGGGCTCGAAATCAGCCCCAGCATTTT
>.|TRBV5-5|TRBJ2-5|TRBD2
CASSLAGGGYQETQYF
TGTGCCAGCAGCTTAGCGGGAGGGGGGTACCAAGAGACCCAGTACTTC
>.|TRBV7-6|TRBJ2-3|.
CASSLEGATQYF
TGTGCCAGCAGCTTAGAAGGGGCTACGCAGTATTTT
>once|TRBV19|TRBJ1-1|TRBD1
CASSPSNRDRGPLGKGTEAFF
TGTGCCAGTAGTCCTAGCAATAGGGACAGGGGGCCTCTGGGAAAGGGGACTGAAGCTTTCTTT
>.|TRBV19|TRBJ1-6|TRBD1
CASSSGTVYNSPLHF
TGTGCCAGTAGTTCCGGGACAGTCTATAATTCACCCCTCCACTTT
>.|TRBV2|TRBJ2-5|TRBD2
CASSGQLAVMETQYF
TGTGCCAGCAGTGGGCAGCTAGCGGTGATGGAGACCCAGTACTTC
>.|TRBV6-5|TRBJ2-3|TRBD2
CASRDLAGGLITQYF
TGTGCCAGCAGAGATCTAGCGGGGGGGCTTATTACGCAGTATTTT
>.|TRBV7-6|TRBJ1-1|.
CASSAVVGNTEAFF
TGTGCCAGCAGCGCGGTGGTGGGGAACACTGAAGCTTTCTTT
>.|TRBV5-6|TRBJ1-2|.
CASSFYGANYGYTF
TGTGCCAGCAGCTTTTACGGAGCTAACTATGGCTACACCTTC
>.|TRBV7-2|TRBJ1-6|TRBD1
CASSLVGQGSFNSPLHF
TGTGCCAGCAGCTTAGTGGGACAGGGGAGTTTTAATTCACCCCTCCACTTT
>.|TRBV20-1|TRBJ1-6|.
CSASGAADNSPLHF
TGCAGTGCTAGTGGGGCAGCGGATAATTCACCCCTCCACTTT
>.|TRBV6-1|TRBJ2-5|TRBD1
CASRQSGQGQETQYF
TGTGCCAGCAGGCAATCAGGACAGGGCCAAGAGACCCAGTACTTC
>.|TRBV6-5|TRBJ2-1|.
CASTGERHEQFF
TGTGCCAGCACAGGGGAAAGGCATGAGCAGTTCTTC
>.|TRBV15|TRBJ1-2|.
CATSQDHYGYTF
TGTGCCACCAGTCAGGATCACTATGGCTACACCTTC
>.|TRBV6-5|TRBJ2-2|TRBD1
CANRQGSTGELFF
TGTGCCAACCGACAGGGGAGCACCGGGGAGCTGTTTTTT
>once|TRBV15|TRBJ2-3|TRBD2
CATSRPRGGGRTDTQYF
TGTGCCACCAGCAGACCACGCGGGGGGGGGCGGACAGATACGCAGTATTTT
>.|TRBV6-5|TRBJ1-2|.
CASSPTGTIPGGYTF
TGTGCCAGCAGCCCGACAGGTACCATTCCAGGTGGCTACACCTTC
>few|TRBV2|TRBJ1-1|.
CASRLWGGLGMNTEAFF
TGTGCCAGCAGGCTCTGGGGGGGGCTCGGGATGAACACTGAAGCTTTCTTT
>.|TRBV5-1|TRBJ2-2|TRBD1
CASSLGPTGDTGELFF
TGCGCCAGCAGCTTGGGGCCTACAGGGGACACCGGGGAGCTGTTTTTT
>once|TRBV25-1|TRBJ2-3|TRBD2
CASSGGGGRFADTQYF
TGTGCCAGCAGTGGTGGGGGGGGGAGGTTCGCAGATACGCAGTATTTT
>.|TRBV18|TRBJ2-5|TRBD2
CASSPRRLAGYIETQYF
TGTGCCAGCTCACCACGGAGACTAGCGGGCTACATCGAGACCCAGTACTTC
>.|TRBV27|TRBJ1-6|TRBD1
CASNPRRDSNSPLHF
TGTGCCAGCAACCCTAGAAGGGACAGTAATTCACCCCTCCACTTT
>.|TRBV10-3|TRBJ2-7|TRBD1
CAIHPGQGYEQYF
TGTGCCATTCACCCGGGACAGGGCTACGAGCAGTACTTC
>.|TRBV2|TRBJ1-5|TRBD1
CASRKDRGGQPQHF
TGTGCCAGCAGGAAGGACAGGGGAGGCCAGCCCCAGCATTTT
>few|TRBV19|TRBJ1-1|TRBD1
CASSIEGRQGAEAFF
TGTGCCAGTAGTATAGAAGGAAGACAGGGGGCTGAAGCTTTCTTT
>.|TRBV5-8|TRBJ1-2|TRBD1
CASSLGQGVGGYTF
TGTGCCAGCAGCCTTGGACAGGGTGTAGGTGGCTACACCTTC
>.|TRBV19|TRBJ1-6|.
CASNVLGGAGNSPLHF
TGTGCCAGTAACGTTCTTGGGGGGGCTGGTAATTCACCCCTCCACTTT